This TCR beta chain was captured in a study of cytomegalovirus exposure and HLA in healthy donors. Per germline, CDR1 MNHEY and CDR2 SMNVEV (reference sequence). The CDR3 runs to 16 residues. Trimming removed 2 bases from V and 2 bases from J; junction bases left unmatched: 2. The primer mix had 60 Vbeta and 13 Jbeta primers. Original data processing: An analysis that came later counted 70 million to 100 million unique TCR beta chains, around 12 million shared. The method was immunoSEQ multiplex PCR; TCRdb's version includes in-frame clones alone and lacks a portion of them. V and J calls and clone size are copied from that table; D and trimming were computed from the DNA. The sample has over 150,000 clones; 70% to 80% are singletons.

V gene TRBV27 combines with J gene TRBJ2-5, with 13 bases identical to TRBD2. This clonotype was sampled from a man between 35 and 55 years old in good health and CMV-seronegative. Input material: PBMCs. The CDR3 sequence is CASSLRTSGGQETQYF. CDR3 nucleotides: TGTGCCAGCAGTTTAAGGACTAGCGGGGGACAAGAGACCCAGTACTTC.